The sequence of this T cell receptor (beta chain) was determined in a study of blood T cell repertoires in COVID-19. Study-level information: The United States, Italy and Spain were the sources of the acute and convalescent COVID-19 samples.

This table comes from immunoSEQ multiplex PCR, and its TCRdb copy is limited to in-frame clones, with some not included. The sample consists of 150,000 to 200,000 clones, about nine tenths of them appearing once. Germline V gives CDR1 MNHEY, CDR2 SVGAGI. The CDR3 length is 13 residues. The V end was cut by 0 bases, the J end by 10 bases, with 9 bases between. The chain has TRBV6-5 and TRBJ1-4, with TRBD1 as a possible D gene (5 bases). This receptor was obtained from a man between 65 and 85 years old with acute or convalescent COVID-19. The specimen sequenced was peripheral blood. The CDR3 protein is CASSYSGGGKLFF. The CDR3 nucleotides read TGTGCCAGCAGTTACTCGGGGGGGGGAAAACTGTTTTTT.